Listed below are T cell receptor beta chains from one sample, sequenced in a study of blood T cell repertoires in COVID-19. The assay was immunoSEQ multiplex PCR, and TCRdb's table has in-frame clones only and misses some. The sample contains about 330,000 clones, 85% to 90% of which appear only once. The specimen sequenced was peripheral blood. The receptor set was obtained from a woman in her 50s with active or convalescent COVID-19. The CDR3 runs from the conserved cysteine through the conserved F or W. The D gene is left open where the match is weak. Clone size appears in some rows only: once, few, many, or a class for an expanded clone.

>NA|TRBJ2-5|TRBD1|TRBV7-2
TGTGCCAGCAGCCGCCGGGACAGACAAGAGACCCAGTACTTC
CASSRRDRQETQYF
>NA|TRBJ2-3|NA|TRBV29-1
TGCAGCGTTGTCAGGGTCACAGATACGCAGTATTTT
CSVVRVTDTQYF
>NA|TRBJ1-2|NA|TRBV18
TGTGCCAGCTCACCCGGGTCAGCCGGGGGCTACACCTTC
CASSPGSAGGYTF
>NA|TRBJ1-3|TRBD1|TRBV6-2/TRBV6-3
TGTGCCAGCAGTTACGGGACAGGGACCTCTGGAAACACCATATATTTT
CASSYGTGTSGNTIYF
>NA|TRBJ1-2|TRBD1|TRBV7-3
TGTGCCAGCAGCTTAGAAACCGTTAGGTCTAAACAGGGGCCTGGGTATGGCTACACCTTC
CASSLETVRSKQGPGYGYTF
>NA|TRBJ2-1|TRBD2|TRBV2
TGTGCCAGCAGGGTTAGCGGGAGTGGCCTAAATGAGCAGTTCTTC
CASRVSGSGLNEQFF
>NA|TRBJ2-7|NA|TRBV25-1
TGTGCCAGCAGTGCACGAGGGGGGGTCTACGAGCAGTACTTC
CASSARGGVYEQYF
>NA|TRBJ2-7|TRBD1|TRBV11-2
TGTGCCAGCAGCTTAGTCCCACAGGGGGTCTACGAGCAGTACTTC
CASSLVPQGVYEQYF
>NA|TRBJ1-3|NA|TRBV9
TGTGCCAGCGGCCCTGGAAACACCATATATTTT
CASGPGNTIYF
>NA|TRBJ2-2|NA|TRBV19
TGTGCCAGTAGTATGATGGTGGGGCCTGGGGAGCTGTTTTTT
CASSMMVGPGELFF
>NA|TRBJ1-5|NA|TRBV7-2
TGTGCCAGCAGCTTTACAGGGTCCTATAGCAATCAGCCCCAGCATTTT
CASSFTGSYSNQPQHF
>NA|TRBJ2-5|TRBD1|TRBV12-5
TGTGCTAGTGGTCCCGGACAGGAGCTACAAGAGACCCAGTACTTC
CASGPGQELQETQYF
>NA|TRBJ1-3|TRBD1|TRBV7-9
TGTGCCAGCAGCCCCGGACAGGGAAGGGGAAACACCATATATTTT
CASSPGQGRGNTIYF
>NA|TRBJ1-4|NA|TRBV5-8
TGTGCCAGCAGCTTCGGGGGGACTGAAAAACTGTTTTTT
CASSFGGTEKLFF
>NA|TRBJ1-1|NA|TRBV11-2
TGTGCCAGCAGCTTAACTGGGAACACTGAAGCTTTCTTT
CASSLTGNTEAFF
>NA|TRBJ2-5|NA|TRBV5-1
TGCGCCAGCAGCGGGGGACTTACGAAATTTTCAGAGACCCAGTACTTC
CASSGGLTKFSETQYF
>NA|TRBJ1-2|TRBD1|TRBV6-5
TGTGCCAGCAGCCGCACAGGGGTTAGTGGCTACACCTTC
CASSRTGVSGYTF
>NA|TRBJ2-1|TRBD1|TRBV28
TGTGCCAGCAGTCCTCCGGGACAGGGGTTTAGCTCCTACAATGAGCAGTTCTTC
CASSPPGQGFSSYNEQFF
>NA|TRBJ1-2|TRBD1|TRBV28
TGTGCCAGCAGTTTAGGGGGACAGGGAGTAAACTATGGCTACACCTTC
CASSLGGQGVNYGYTF
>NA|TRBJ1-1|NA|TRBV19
TGTGCCACCCGAGTCGCGACAGACACTGAAGCTTTCTTT
CATRVATDTEAFF
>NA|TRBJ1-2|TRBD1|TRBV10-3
TGTGCCATCAGTGAGTCGACAGGGCCCGGCTACACCTTC
CAISESTGPGYTF
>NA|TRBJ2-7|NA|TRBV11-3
TGTGCCAGCAGCTTAGGCGGGACAGTTTCCAACGAGCAGTACTTC
CASSLGGTVSNEQYF
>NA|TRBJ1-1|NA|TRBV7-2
TGTGCCAGCAGCTTGCCATTAGGGGGCACTGAAGCTTTCTTT
CASSLPLGGTEAFF
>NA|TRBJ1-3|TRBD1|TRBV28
TGTGCCAGCAGTGTCACAGGGGTCGACTCTGGAAACACCATATATTTT
CASSVTGVDSGNTIYF
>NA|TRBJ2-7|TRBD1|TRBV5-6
TGTGCCAGCAGCCCTAGGAGGACAGGGGTCGGCGAGCAGTACTTC
CASSPRRTGVGEQYF
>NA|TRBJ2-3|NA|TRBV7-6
TGTGCCAGCAGCTTACTAGCCGGGACAGATACGCAGTATTTT
CASSLLAGTDTQYF
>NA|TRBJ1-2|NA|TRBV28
TGTGCCAGCAGTTTACAGGGATCTAACTATGGCTACACCTTC
CASSLQGSNYGYTF
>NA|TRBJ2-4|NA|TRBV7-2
TGTGCCAGCAGCCCGGGACTGGTAGCCAAAAACATTCAGTACTTC
CASSPGLVAKNIQYF
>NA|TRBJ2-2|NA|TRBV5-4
TGTGCCAGCAGCTTGCAGGGGGGCAACACCGGGGAGCTGTTTTTT
CASSLQGGNTGELFF
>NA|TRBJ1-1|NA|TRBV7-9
TGTGCCAGCAGCTTAGCGCAAGCTGCGAACACTGAAGCTTTCTTT
CASSLAQAANTEAFF
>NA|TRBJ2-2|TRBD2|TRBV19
TGTGCCAGCCCCCTCGGACTAGCGAAAAACACCGGGGAGCTGTTTTTT
CASPLGLAKNTGELFF
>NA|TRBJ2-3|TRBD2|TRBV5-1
TGCGCCAGCAGCTGGAGGCGGGGGGACCGACTTTATCCAGATACGCAGTATTTT
CASSWRRGDRLYPDTQYF
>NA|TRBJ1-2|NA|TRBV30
TGTGCCTGGAGTGTAACAGGTCCTGGTTACACCTTC
CAWSVTGPGYTF
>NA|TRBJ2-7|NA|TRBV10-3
TGTGCCATCAGTGAGTCGCGTCCGGGAAGCTCCTACGAGCAGTACTTC
CAISESRPGSSYEQYF
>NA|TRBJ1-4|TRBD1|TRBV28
TGTGCCAGCAGTCTATATACCGACAGGGTCGAAAAACTGTTTTTT
CASSLYTDRVEKLFF
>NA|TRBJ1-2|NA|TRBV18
TGTGCCAGCTCACCAGAACAGAACTATGGCTACACCTTC
CASSPEQNYGYTF
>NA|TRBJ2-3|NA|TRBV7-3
TGTGCCAGCAGCTTCACTACCACAGATACGCAGTATTTT
CASSFTTTDTQYF
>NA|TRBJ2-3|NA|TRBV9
TGTGCCAGCAGCGCCGACGGTTACAGGGCAGATACGCAGTATTTT
CASSADGYRADTQYF
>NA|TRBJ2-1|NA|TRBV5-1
TGCGCCAGCAGCCTGTGGCCGGGTAGGACCTACAATGAGCAGTTCTTC
CASSLWPGRTYNEQFF
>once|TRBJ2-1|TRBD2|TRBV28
TGTGCCAGCAGTTTAGGCGGGAGCCAGCTCAATGAGCAGTTCTTC
CASSLGGSQLNEQFF
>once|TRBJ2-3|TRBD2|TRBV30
TGTGCCTGCCCTGTAGGGAGCGGGGGCACAGATACGCAGTATTTT
CACPVGSGGTDTQYF
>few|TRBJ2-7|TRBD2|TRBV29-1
TGCAGCGTCCAGACTAGCGCCTACGAGCAGTACTTC
CSVQTSAYEQYF
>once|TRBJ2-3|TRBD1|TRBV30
TGTGCCTGGGGACAGGGGGTCACAGATACGCAGTATTTT
CAWGQGVTDTQYF
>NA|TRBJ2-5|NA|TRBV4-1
TGCGCCAGCAGCCTGGACGCGGGAGAGACCCAGTACTTC
CASSLDAGETQYF
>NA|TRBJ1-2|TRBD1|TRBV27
TGTGCCAGCAGGGGGACAGGGGTCAACTATGGCTACACCTTC
CASRGTGVNYGYTF
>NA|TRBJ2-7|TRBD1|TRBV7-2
TGTGCCAGCAGCCCGCAGGGACAGCTCTCCTACGAGCAGTACTTC
CASSPQGQLSYEQYF
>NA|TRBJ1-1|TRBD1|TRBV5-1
TGCGCCAGCCGACAGGGGAACACTGAAGCTTTCTTT
CASRQGNTEAFF
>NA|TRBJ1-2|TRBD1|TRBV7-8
TGTGCCAGCAGCCCTCGGACAGGGCCTAACTATGGCTACACCTTC
CASSPRTGPNYGYTF
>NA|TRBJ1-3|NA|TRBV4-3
TGCGCCAGCAGCCAAGAGGGGGGCTCTGGAAACACCATATATTTT
CASSQEGGSGNTIYF
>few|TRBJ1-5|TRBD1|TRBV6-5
TGTGCCAGCAGACCCGGGACAGGGAATCAGCCCCAGCATTTT
CASRPGTGNQPQHF
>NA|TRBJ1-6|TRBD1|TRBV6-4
TGTGCCAGCAGTGACTCGCCTGGGACAGGATCACCCCTCCACTTT
CASSDSPGTGSPLHF
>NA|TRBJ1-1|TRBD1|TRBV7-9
TGTGCCAGCAGCTTCTCCGGGACAGATCGCACTGAAGCTTTCTTT
CASSFSGTDRTEAFF
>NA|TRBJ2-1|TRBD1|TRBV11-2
TGTGCCAGCAGTCGGGGACAGTCCCCTCTGAGCAATGAGCAGTTCTTC
CASSRGQSPLSNEQFF
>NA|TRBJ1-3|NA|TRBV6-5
TGTGCCAGCACCGGGACACCCGGAAACACCATATATTTT
CASTGTPGNTIYF
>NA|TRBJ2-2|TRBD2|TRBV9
TGTGCCAGCAGCCGGACCCCTGGACTAGCGGCGAACACCGGGGAGCTGTTTTTT
CASSRTPGLAANTGELFF
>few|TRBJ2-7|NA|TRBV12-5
TGTGCTAGTGGTTTCCTAGGACAGTCCCACGAGCAGTACTTC
CASGFLGQSHEQYF
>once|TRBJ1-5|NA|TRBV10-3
TGTGCCATCAGTGAGTCGACATCCTCTCTCAATCAGCCCCAGCATTTT
CAISESTSSLNQPQHF